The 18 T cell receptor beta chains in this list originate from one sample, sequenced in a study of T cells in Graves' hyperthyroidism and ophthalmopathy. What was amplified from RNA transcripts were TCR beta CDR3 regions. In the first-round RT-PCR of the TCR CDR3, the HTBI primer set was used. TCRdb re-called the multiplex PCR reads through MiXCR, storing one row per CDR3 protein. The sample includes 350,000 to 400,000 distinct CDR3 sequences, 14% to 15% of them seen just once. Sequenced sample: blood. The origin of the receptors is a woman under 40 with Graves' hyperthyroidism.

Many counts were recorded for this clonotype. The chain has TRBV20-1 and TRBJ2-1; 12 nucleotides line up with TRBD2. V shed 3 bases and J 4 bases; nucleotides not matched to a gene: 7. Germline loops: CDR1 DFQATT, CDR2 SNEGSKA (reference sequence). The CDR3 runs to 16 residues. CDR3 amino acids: CSARETSGSGYNEQFF. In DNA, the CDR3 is TGCAGTGCTAGGGAGACTAGCGGGAGTGGGTACAATGAGCAGTTCTTC.

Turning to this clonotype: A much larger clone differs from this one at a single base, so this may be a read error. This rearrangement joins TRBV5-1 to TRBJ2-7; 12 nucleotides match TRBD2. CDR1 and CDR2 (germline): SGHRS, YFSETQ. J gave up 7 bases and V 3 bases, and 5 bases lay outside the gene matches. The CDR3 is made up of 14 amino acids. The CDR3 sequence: CASSSASGGGEQYF. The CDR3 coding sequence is TGCGCCAGCAGCTCGGCTAGCGGGGGGGGTGAGCAGTACTTC.

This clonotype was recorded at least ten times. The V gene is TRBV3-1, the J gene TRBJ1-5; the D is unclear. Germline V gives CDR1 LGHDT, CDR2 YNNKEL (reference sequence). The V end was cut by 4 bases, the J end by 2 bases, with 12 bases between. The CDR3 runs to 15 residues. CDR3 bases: TGTGCCAGCAGCCCCGTTGGTAGTGGCAATCAGCCCCAGCATTTT. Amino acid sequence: CASSPVGSGNQPQHF.

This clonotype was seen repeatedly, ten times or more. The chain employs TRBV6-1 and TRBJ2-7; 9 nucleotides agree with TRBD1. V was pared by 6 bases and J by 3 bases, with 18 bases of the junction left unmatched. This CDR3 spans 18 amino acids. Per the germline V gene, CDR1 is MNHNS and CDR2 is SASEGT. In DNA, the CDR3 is TGTGCCAGCAGAGAGGCCCGTGGAGCCGGGACAGGGCTCTACGAGCAGTACTTC. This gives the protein CASREARGAGTGLYEQYF.

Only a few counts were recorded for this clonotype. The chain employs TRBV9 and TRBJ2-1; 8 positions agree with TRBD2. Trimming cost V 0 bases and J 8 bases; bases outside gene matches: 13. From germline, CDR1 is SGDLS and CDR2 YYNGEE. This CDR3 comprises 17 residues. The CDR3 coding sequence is TGTGCCAGCAGCGTAGGGTATCCAGCGGGAGAGAAGCATGAGCAGTTCTTC. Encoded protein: CASSVGYPAGEKHEQFF.

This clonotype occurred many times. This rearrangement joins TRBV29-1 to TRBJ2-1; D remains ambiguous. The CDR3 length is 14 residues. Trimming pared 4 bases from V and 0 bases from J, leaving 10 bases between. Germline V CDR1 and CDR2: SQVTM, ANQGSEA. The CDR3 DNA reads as TGCAGCGTTGCGTGGATCGGCTCCTACAATGAGCAGTTCTTC. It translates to CSVAWIGSYNEQFF.

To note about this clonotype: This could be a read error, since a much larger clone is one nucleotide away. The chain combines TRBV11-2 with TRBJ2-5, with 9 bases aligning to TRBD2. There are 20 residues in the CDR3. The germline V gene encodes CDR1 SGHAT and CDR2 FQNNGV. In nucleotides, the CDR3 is TGTGTCAGCAGCATCATTCCGACTAGCGGAGGCCCGGGATTCCAAGAGACCCAGTACTTC. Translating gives CVSSIIPTSGGPGFQETQYF.

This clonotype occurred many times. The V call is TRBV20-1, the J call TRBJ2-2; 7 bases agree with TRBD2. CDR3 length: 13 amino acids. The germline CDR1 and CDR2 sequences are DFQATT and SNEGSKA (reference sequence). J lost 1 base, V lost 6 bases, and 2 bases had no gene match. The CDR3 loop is CSAKRGNTGELFF. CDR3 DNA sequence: TGCAGTGCCAAGCGGGGGAACACCGGGGAGCTGTTTTTT.

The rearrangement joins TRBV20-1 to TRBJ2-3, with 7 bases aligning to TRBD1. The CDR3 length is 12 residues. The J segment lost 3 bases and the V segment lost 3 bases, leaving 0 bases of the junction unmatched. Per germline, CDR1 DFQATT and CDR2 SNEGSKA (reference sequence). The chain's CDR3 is CSARTGTDTQYF. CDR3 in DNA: TGCAGTGCTAGGACAGGGACAGATACGCAGTATTTT.

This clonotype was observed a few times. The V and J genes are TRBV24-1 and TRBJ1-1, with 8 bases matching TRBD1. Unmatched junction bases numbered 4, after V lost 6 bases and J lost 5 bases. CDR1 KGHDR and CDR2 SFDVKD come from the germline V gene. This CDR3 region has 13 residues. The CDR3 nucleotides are TGTGCCACCAGTTCCAGGGGGCGAACTGAAGCTTTCTTT. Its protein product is CATSSRGRTEAFF.

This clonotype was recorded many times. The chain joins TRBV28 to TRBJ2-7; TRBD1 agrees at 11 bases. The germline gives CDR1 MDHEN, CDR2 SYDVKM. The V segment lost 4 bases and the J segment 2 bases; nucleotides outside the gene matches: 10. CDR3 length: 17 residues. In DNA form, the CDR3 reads TGTGCCAGCAGTTACCCGGCTTCGGGACAGGGGGCCTACGAGCAGTACTTC. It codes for CASSYPASGQGAYEQYF.

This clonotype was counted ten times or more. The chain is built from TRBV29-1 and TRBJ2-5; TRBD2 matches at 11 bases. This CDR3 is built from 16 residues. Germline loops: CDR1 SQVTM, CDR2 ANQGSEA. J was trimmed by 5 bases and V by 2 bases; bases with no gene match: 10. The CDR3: CSVEYISGRASETQYF. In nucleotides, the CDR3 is TGCAGCGTTGAATACATTAGCGGGAGGGCCTCCGAGACCCAGTACTTC. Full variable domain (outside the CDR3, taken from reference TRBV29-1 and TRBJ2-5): SAVISQKPSRDICQRGTSLTIQCQVDSQVTMMFWYRQQPGQSLTLIATANQGSEATYESGFVIDKFPISRPNLTFSTLTVSNMSPEDSSIYLCSVEYISGRASETQYFGPGTRLLVL.

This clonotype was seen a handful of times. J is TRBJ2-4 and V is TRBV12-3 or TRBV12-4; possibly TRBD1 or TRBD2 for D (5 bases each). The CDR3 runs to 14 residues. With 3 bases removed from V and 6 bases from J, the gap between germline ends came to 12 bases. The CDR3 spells CASSLGPGVNIQYF. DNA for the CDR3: TGTGCCAGCAGTTTGGGACCAGGCGTAAACATTCAGTACTTC.

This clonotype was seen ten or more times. The CDR3 spells CASSPAKPYEQYF. CDR3 bases: TGTGCCAGCAGTCCAGCCAAGCCCTACGAGCAGTACTTC. This chain links TRBV28 with TRBJ2-7; D not resolved. This CDR3 is built from 13 residues. In germline, CDR1 is MDHEN, CDR2 SYDVKM. Trimming removed 5 bases from V and 2 bases from J, with 10 bases in between.

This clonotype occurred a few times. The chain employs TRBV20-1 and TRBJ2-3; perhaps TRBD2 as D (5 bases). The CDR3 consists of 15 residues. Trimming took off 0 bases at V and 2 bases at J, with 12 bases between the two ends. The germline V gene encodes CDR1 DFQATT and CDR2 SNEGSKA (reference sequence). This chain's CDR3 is CSARDRRRPTDTQYF. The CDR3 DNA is TGCAGTGCTAGAGATAGGCGGAGGCCCACAGATACGCAGTATTTT.

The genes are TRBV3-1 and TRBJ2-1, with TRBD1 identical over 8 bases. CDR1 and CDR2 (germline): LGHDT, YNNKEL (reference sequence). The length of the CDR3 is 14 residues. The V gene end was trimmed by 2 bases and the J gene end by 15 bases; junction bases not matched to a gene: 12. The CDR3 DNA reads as TGTGCCAGCAGCCAAATCCCGGGACAGGCTATTCCGTTCTTC. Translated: CASSQIPGQAIPFF.

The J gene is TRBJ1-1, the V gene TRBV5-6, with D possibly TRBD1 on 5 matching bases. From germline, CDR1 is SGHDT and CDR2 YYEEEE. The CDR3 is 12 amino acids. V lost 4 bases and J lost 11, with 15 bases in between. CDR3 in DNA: TGTGCCAGCAGCCCCTGGGGGGGATTGGCTTTCTTT. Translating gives CASSPWGGLAFF.

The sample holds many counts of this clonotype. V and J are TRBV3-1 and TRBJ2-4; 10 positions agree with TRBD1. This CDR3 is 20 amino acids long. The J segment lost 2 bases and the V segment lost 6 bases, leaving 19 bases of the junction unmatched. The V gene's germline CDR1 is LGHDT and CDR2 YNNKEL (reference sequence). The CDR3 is CASSHSPPTGTGVTKNIQYF. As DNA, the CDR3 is TGTGCCAGCAGTCACTCCCCGCCAACCGGGACAGGGGTCACCAAAAACATTCAGTACTTC.